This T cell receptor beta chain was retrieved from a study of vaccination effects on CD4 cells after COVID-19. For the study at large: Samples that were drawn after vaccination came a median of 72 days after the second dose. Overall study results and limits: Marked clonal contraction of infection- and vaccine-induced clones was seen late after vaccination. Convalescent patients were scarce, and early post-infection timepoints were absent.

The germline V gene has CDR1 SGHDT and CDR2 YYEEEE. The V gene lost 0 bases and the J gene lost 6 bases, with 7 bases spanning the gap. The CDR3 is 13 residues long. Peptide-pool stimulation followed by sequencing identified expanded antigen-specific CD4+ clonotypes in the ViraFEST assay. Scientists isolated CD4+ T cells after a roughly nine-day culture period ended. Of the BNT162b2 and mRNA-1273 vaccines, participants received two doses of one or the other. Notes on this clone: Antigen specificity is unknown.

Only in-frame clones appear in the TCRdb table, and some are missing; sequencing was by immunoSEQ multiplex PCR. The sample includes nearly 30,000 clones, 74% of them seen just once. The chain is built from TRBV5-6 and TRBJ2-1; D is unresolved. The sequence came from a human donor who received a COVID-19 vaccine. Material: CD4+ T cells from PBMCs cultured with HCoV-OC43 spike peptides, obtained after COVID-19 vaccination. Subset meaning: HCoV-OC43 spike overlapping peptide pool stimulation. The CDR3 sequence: CASSLGVGNEQFF. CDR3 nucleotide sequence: TGTGCCAGCAGCTTGGGGGTCGGCAATGAGCAGTTCTTC.